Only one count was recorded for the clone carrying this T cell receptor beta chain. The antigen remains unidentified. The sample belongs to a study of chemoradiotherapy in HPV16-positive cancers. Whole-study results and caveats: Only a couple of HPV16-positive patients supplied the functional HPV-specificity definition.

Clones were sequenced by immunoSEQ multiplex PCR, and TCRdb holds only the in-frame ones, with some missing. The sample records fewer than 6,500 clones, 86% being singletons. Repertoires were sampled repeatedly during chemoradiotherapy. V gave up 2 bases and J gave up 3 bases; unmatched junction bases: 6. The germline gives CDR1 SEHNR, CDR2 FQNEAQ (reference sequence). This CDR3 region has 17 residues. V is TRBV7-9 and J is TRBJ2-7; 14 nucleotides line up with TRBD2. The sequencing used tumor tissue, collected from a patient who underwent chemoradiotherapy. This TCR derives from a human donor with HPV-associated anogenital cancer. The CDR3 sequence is CASSLPIGTSGSYEQYF. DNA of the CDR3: TGTGCCAGCAGCTTACCAATCGGGACTAGCGGGAGCTACGAGCAGTACTTC.